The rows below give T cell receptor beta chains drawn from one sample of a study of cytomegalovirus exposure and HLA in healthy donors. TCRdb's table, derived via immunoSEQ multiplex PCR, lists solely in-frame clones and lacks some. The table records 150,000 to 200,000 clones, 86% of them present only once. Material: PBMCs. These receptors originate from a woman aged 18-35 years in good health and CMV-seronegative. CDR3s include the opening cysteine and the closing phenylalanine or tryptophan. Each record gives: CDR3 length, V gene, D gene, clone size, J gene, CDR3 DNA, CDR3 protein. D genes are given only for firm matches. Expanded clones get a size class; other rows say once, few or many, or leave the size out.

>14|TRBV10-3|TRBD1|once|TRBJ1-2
TGTGCCATCAGTGAGGGACAGGGAACCTATGGCTACACCTTC
CAISEGQGTYGYTF
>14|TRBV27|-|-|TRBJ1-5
TGTGCCAGCAGGCAGGGTATGGGCAATCAGCCCCAGCATTTT
CASRQGMGNQPQHF
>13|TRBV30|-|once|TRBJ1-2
TGTGCCTGGAGTGACAGGAGCTTCTATGGCTACACCTTC
CAWSDRSFYGYTF
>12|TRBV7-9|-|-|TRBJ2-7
TGTGCCAGCAGCTTGACTTACTACGAGCAGTACTTC
CASSLTYYEQYF
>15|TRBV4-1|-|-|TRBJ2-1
TGCGCCAGCAGCCTTAGCGAGAGCTCCTACAATGAGCAGTTCTTC
CASSLSESSYNEQFF
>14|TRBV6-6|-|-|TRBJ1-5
TGTGCCAGCACTAAGGGGGGGTCCAATCAGCCCCAGCATTTT
CASTKGGSNQPQHF
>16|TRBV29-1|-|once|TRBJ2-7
TGCAGCGTTGAAGGTCTGAACAGGGAACTGACCTACGAGCAGTACTTC
CSVEGLNRELTYEQYF
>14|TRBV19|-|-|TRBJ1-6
TGTGCCAGTAGTTCGACAGGAGGTAATTCACCCCTCCACTTT
CASSSTGGNSPLHF
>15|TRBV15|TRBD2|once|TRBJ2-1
TGTGCCACCAGCAGAGATGGCCTAGCGGGAGCTGAGCAGTTCTTC
CATSRDGLAGAEQFF
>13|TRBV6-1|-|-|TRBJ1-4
TGTGCCAGCATGGGGGCTACTAATGAAAAACTGTTTTTT
CASMGATNEKLFF
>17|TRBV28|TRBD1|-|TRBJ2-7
TGTGCCAGCAGTTCAGCATGGGGGACAGGGCAGTCCTACGAGCAGTACTTC
CASSSAWGTGQSYEQYF
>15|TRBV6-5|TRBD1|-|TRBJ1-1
TGTGCCAGCACAGAAACAGGGGGCTGGGAGACTGAAGCTTTCTTT
CASTETGGWETEAFF
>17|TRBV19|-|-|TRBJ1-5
TGTGCCAGTACACGCCGCCAGGACCCGACTATGAATCAGCCCCAGCATTTT
CASTRRQDPTMNQPQHF
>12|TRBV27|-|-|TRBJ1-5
TGTGCCAGCGGGGCGGGAAATCAGCCCCAGCATTTT
CASGAGNQPQHF
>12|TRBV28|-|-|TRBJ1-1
TGTGCCAGCAGCCTTATGGACAGAATAGCTTTCTTT
CASSLMDRIAFF
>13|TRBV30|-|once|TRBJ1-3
TGTGCCTGGAGTGTATGGGACTCTTACACCATATATTTT
CAWSVWDSYTIYF
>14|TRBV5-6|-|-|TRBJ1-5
TGTGCCAGCGCCGAGGGCCCGAGGGATCAGCCCCAGCATTTT
CASAEGPRDQPQHF
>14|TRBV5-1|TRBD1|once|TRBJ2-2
TGCGCCAGCAGCCCCGGGACAGAAACCGGGGAGCTGTTTTTT
CASSPGTETGELFF
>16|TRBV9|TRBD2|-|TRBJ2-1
TGTGCCAGCAGCGTAGAGGGTAGCGGGCAATACAATGAGCAGTTCTTC
CASSVEGSGQYNEQFF
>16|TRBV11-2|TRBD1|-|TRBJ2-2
TGTGCCAGCACCTTTCGAACAGGGGGCGCGGGCGGGGAGCTGTTTTTT
CASTFRTGGAGGELFF
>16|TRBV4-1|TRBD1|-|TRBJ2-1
TGCGCCAGCAGCCAAGACCTCAGGGGGCCATACAATGAGCAGTTCTTC
CASSQDLRGPYNEQFF
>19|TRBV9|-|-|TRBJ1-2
TGTGCCAGCAGCCCAGACATTCAATCGTCACCCGGGAGGAGCTATGGCTACACCTTC
CASSPDIQSSPGRSYGYTF
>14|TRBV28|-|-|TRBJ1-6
TGTGCCAGCACCTTACCAGGCAAAAATTCACCCCTCCACTTT
CASTLPGKNSPLHF
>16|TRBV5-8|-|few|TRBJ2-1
TGTGCCAGCAGCGATAGGACAGCCAGCTCCTACAATGAGCAGTTCTTC
CASSDRTASSYNEQFF
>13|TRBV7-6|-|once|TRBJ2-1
TGTGCCAGCAGCTTAAGGACTTACAATGAGCAGTTCTTC
CASSLRTYNEQFF
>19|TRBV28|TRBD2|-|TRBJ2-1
TGTGCCAGCAGAAAGGCGGTCGGGACTAGCGGGAGGAACCCCAATGAGCAGTTCTTC
CASRKAVGTSGRNPNEQFF
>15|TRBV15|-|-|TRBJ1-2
TGTGCCACCAGCAGGGGTCGTTGGACAGTGCAGGGCTACACCTTC
CATSRGRWTVQGYTF
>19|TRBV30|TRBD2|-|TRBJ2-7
TGTGCCTGGAGTGGTTTCGGGACTAGCGGGAGGGCCCCGATCTACGAGCAGTACTTC
CAWSGFGTSGRAPIYEQYF
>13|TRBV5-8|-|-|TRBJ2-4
TGTGCCAGCAGCTTGACTAGCTTAAACATTCAGTACTTC
CASSLTSLNIQYF
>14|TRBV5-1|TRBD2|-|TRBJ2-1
TGCGCCAGCAGCATGGGACTAATGAGCAATGAGCAGTTCTTC
CASSMGLMSNEQFF
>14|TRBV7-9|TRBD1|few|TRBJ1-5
TGTGCCAGCAGCAGGACAGGGGAGAGGCAGCCCCAGCATTTT
CASSRTGERQPQHF
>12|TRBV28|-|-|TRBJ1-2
TGTGCCAGCACATTCCAAAACTATGGCTACACCTTC
CASTFQNYGYTF
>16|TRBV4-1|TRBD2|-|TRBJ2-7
TGCGCCAGCAGCCAAATAGCCGGAGGACTAGCGGGATTGCAGTACTTC
CASSQIAGGLAGLQYF
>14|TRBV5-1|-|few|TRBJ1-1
TGCGCCAGCAGTCACGACAGACCGAACACTGAAGCTTTCTTT
CASSHDRPNTEAFF
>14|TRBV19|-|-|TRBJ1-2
TGTGCCAGTAGTATAGCCCTAAGGGGGTATGGCTACACCTTC
CASSIALRGYGYTF
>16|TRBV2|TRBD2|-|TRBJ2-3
TGTGCCAGCAGTGAAGAGGGTAGCGGGGGAGGAGATACGCAGTATTTT
CASSEEGSGGGDTQYF
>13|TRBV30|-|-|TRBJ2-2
TGTGCCTGGACTGTTGGAGTTTCCGGGGAGCTGTTTTTT
CAWTVGVSGELFF
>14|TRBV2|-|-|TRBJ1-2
TGTGCCAGCAGTCCGGACAGTTATGTCTATGGCTACCCCTTC
CASSPDSYVYGYPF
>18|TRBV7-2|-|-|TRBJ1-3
TGTGCCAGCAGCGTAACCCCAGGGCCCCACATCTCTGGAAACACCATATATTTT
CASSVTPGPHISGNTIYF
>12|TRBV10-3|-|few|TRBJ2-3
TGTGCCATCACGGGGGACACAGATACGCAGTATTTT
CAITGDTDTQYF
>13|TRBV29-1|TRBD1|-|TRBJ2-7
TGCAGCGTGGGGACAGGGGGCTCCTACGAGCAGTACTTC
CSVGTGGSYEQYF
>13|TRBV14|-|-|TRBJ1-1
TGTGCCAGCAGCCAAGTACCCGCCGGCGGGGCTTTCTTT
CASSQVPAGGAFF
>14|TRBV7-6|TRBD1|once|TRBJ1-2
TGTGCCAGCAGCCACGGGACAGGAGGCTATGGCTACACCTTC
CASSHGTGGYGYTF
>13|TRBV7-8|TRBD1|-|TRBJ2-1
TGTGTCGCGAAGAACAGGGGTAACAATGAGCAGTTCTTC
CVAKNRGNNEQFF
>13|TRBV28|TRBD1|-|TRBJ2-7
TGTGCCAGCGCGACAGGGCGCACCTACGAGCAGTACTTC
CASATGRTYEQYF
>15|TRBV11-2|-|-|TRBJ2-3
TGTGCCAGCAGCTTAACCCGGGGGGCCTCGGATACGCAGTATTTT
CASSLTRGASDTQYF
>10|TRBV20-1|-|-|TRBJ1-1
TGCAGTGCTAGACGGGGTGAAGCTTTCTTT
CSARRGEAFF
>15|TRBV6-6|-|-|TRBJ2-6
TGTGCCAGCAGTCCGTCGGGCTCTGGGGCCAACGTCCTGACTTTC
CASSPSGSGANVLTF
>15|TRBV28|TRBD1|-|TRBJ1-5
TGTGCCAGCGGTCTTGGGGCAGGGGGAAATCAGCCCCAGCATTTT
CASGLGAGGNQPQHF
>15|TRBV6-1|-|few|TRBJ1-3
TGTGCCAGCATTTTCGACACCTACTCTGGAAACACCATATATTTT
CASIFDTYSGNTIYF
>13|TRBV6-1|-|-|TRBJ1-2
TGTGCCTCCCGGGGATCTTATCTCTATGGCTACACCTTC
CASRGSYLYGYTF
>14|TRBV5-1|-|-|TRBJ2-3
TGCGCCAGCAGCTCCGAGGGAGTGACAGATACGCAGTATTTT
CASSSEGVTDTQYF
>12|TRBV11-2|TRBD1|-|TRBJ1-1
TGTGCCAGCAGCCAGGGGGCCACTGAAGCTTTCTTT
CASSQGATEAFF